These 12 T cell receptor beta chains were all obtained from the same sample, sequenced in a study of T cell changes during pregnancy in multiple sclerosis. This table comes from immunoSEQ multiplex PCR, and its TCRdb copy is limited to in-frame clones, with some not included. In the table there are 35,000 or so clones, about 92% of which are singletons. Sequenced material: CD4+ T cells from peripheral blood mononuclear cells, taken in the first trimester of pregnancy. These receptors came from a female donor with multiple sclerosis, enrolled in a pregnancy study.

The chain employs TRBV28 and TRBJ2-7; perhaps TRBD1 as D (6 bases). Trimming removed 3 bases from V and 5 bases from J, with 14 bases in between. The CDR3 runs 14 residues. The germline V gene has CDR1 MDHEN and CDR2 SYDVKM. CDR3 residues: CASSLPGGMNEQYF. The CDR3 nucleotides are TGTGCCAGCAGTTTGCCTGGGGGCATGAACGAGCAGTACTTC.

The genes are TRBV5-1 and TRBJ2-1; 7 nucleotides agree with TRBD1. Trimming at V came to 0 bases and at J to 10 bases, leaving 7 bases not matched to a gene. CDR3 size: 14 residues. Germline V gene lookup returns CDR1 SGHRS and CDR2 YFSETQ. In nucleotides, the CDR3 is TGCGCCAGCAGCTTGGCGCAACAGGGGACAGAGCAGTTCTTC. Translating it yields CASSLAQQGTEQFF.

This clone was found once. The rearrangement joins TRBV5-4 to TRBJ2-5; the D is unclear. Trimming took off 1 base at V and 1 base at J, with 8 bases between the two ends. Germline CDR1 and CDR2: SGHNT and YYREEE (reference sequence). The CDR3 consists of 14 residues. This CDR3 is CASSLPSIQETQYF. DNA for the CDR3: TGTGCCAGCAGCTTGCCTTCTATCCAAGAGACCCAGTACTTC.

CDR3 loop: CASSLAFTGSSYNSPLHF. The CDR3 nucleotides are TGTGCCAGCAGCTTAGCCTTTACAGGGAGCTCCTATAATTCACCCCTCCACTTT. The chain uses TRBV7-8 and TRBJ1-6, with D possibly matching TRBD1 (6 bases). V was shortened by 0 bases and J by 0 bases, with 12 bases between the two germline ends. This CDR3 has 18 amino acids. The V gene's germline CDR1 is SGHVS and CDR2 FQNEAQ.

The chain recombines TRBV6-1 with TRBJ2-3; D perhaps matches TRBD2 (6 bases). The CDR3 covers 13 residues. V lost 5 bases and J lost 3, with 9 bases in between. Germline V gene sequence: CDR1 MNHNS, CDR2 SASEGT. This CDR3 reads CASSWRATDTQYF. CDR3 in DNA: TGTGCCAGCAGTTGGAGGGCTACAGATACGCAGTATTTT.

V is TRBV29-1 and J is TRBJ1-2, with a possible D match to TRBD1 (5 bases). This CDR3 spans 13 amino acids. V gave up 7 bases and J gave up 5 bases, with 17 bases separating them. Germline loops: CDR1 SQVTM, CDR2 ANQGSEA. The CDR3 sequence: CSAANPGVYGYTF. CDR3 bases: TGCAGCGCGGCTAACCCGGGGGTTTATGGCTACACCTTC.

The chain carries TRBV13 and TRBJ1-6, with D possibly TRBD1 on 5 matching bases. CDR1 is PRHDT, CDR2 FYEKMQ, per germline (reference sequence). V dropped 5 bases and J dropped 0 bases, with 11 bases sitting between them. The CDR3 runs to 16 residues. The CDR3 sequence is CASSPPGGSYNSPLHF. The CDR3 DNA reads as TGTGCCAGCAGCCCCCCGGGGGGCTCCTATAATTCACCCCTCCACTTT.

V gene TRBV6-6 combines with J gene TRBJ2-7; 10 bases fit TRBD2. Germline V gene lookup returns CDR1 MNHNY and CDR2 SVGAGI (reference sequence). The V segment lost 0 bases and the J segment 5 bases; nucleotides outside the gene matches: 7. This CDR3 is built from 16 residues. This CDR3 reads CASSYSRSGRANEQYF. CDR3 nucleotides: TGTGCCAGCAGTTACTCGAGGAGCGGGAGGGCTAACGAGCAGTACTTC.

V usage is TRBV4-1 and J usage is TRBJ1-2; 8 positions match TRBD1. Trimming took 3 bases from V and 0 from J; bases not matched to a gene: 12. CDR1 MGHRA and CDR2 YSYEKL come from the germline V gene. CDR3 length: 18 residues. The CDR3 region is CASSQDLGQGTANYGYTF. The DNA of the CDR3 is TGCGCCAGCAGCCAGGATCTCGGACAGGGTACCGCTAACTATGGCTACACCTTC.

As regards this clone: One end of the junction varies from germline; a read error may be responsible. This chain connects TRBV30 to TRBJ2-5; D may be TRBD2 (6 bases). From germline, CDR1 is GTSNPN and CDR2 SVGIG (reference sequence). This CDR3 has 13 residues. The CDR3: CAWSRLAPESQYF. The CDR3 DNA follows: TGTGCCTGGAGTAGGCTAGCGCCAGAGTCCCAGTACTTC.

V and J are TRBV7-2 and TRBJ2-7, with 9 nucleotides matching TRBD1. The CDR3 runs to 15 residues. V was clipped by 5 bases and J by 4 bases; unmatched bases: 9. Germline V CDR1 and CDR2: SGHTA, FQGNSA. As DNA, the CDR3 is TGTGCCAGCAGCGCCCACGGGACAGGGCCGTACGAGCAGTACTTC. Its protein is CASSAHGTGPYEQYF.

The chain recombines TRBV25-1 with TRBJ2-2; 7 nucleotides agree with TRBD2. This CDR3 contains 15 residues. V lost 6 bases, J lost 3 bases, and 7 bases stayed unmatched. From germline, CDR1 is MGHDK and CDR2 SYGVNS. The CDR3 nucleotides read TGTGCCAGCAGGAGGGAGGGGAAGGACACCGGGGAGCTGTTTTTT. It specifies CASRREGKDTGELFF.